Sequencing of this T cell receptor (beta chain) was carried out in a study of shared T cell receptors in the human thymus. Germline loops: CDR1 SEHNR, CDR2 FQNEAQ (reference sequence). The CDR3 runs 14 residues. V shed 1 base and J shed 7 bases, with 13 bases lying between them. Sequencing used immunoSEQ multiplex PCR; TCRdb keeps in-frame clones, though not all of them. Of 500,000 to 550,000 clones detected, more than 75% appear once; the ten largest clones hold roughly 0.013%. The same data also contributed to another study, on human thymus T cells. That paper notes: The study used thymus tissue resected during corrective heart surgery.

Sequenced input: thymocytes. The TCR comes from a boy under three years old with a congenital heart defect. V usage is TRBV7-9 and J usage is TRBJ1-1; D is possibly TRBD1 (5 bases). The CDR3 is CASSLGQWTLEAFF. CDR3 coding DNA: TGTGCCAGCAGCTTAGGACAGTGGACCCTTGAAGCTTTCTTT.